The clone carrying this T cell receptor beta chain occurred a few times. Its antigen is not identified. Trimming removed 3 bases at V and 6 bases at J, with 17 bases between. The CDR3 consists of 15 residues. The germline CDR1 and CDR2 sequences are SEHNR and FQNEAQ (reference sequence). From the reads, TCRdb called clonotypes with MiXCR, one entry per CDR3 protein. Here the sample spans 150,000 or so distinct CDR3 sequences, about a sixth being singletons. The record originates from a study of T cell repertoires in cytomegalovirus infection. Study-level information: Both CMV infection and a matching HLA type were indicated by public TCR beta signatures.

Study-level points and caveats: In two of eight donors, the top clonotype was HLA-C-restricted CMV-specific.

The receptor was isolated from a human donor in good health (CMV status not recorded). Some clones in this sample may be carry-over from other donors' samples. The V gene is TRBV7-9, the J gene TRBJ1-1, with a weak D call TRBD1 (5 bases). Material for sequencing was CD8+ T cells from PBMCs. Here the CDR3 reads CASSFSGDLIAEAFF. CDR3 sequence (DNA): TGTGCCAGCAGCTTTTCCGGGGACCTTATCGCTGAAGCTTTCTTT.